Reported below is one T cell receptor (beta chain). Original methodology: Filtering was not the same, since immunoSEQ gave junction-only sequences without quality scores. Data came from immunoSEQ multiplex PCR; TCRdb stores just in-frame clones and leaves some out. V, J and clone size reflect that table, while D and trimming were determined from the DNA. Among fewer than 550,000 clones listed, around 79% were seen once. The CDR3 consists of 14 residues. From germline, CDR1 is KGHSH and CDR2 LQKENI. V lost 6 bases and J lost 3; bases outside the gene matches: 4. The data were taken from a study of shared clonotypes between healthy human individuals.

The sequence derives from a woman between 35 and 50 years old in good health. Some clones in this sample may be carry-over from other donors' samples. Sequencing input: PBMCs. The rearrangement links TRBV18 to TRBJ2-7; 11 bases are a match to TRBD2. Here the CDR3 reads CASSPTSGNYEQYF. CDR3 DNA sequence: TGTGCCAGCTCCCCGACTAGCGGGAACTACGAGCAGTACTTC.